This T cell receptor beta chain was recovered during a study of OX40 agonist ivuxolimab in advanced cancers. Study-wide results and caveats: Both CD4+ and CD8+ T cell populations in blood had undergone clonal expansion by week 6 at 0.1 to 3.0 mg/kg. There were also nonresponders showing low normalized T-cell clonal expansion.

Clones were read by immunoSEQ multiplex PCR, and TCRdb kept only the in-frame ones, dropping some. The profile shows around 48,000 clones, about 88% of them singletons. Per the germline V gene, CDR1 is SQVTM and CDR2 is ANQGSEA. The CDR3 is made up of 15 amino acids. Trimming removed 4 bases at V and 5 bases at J, with 17 bases between. A word on this clone: Antigen unknown.

Autoimmune disease history or systemic immunosuppression excluded patients. The V call is TRBV29-1, the J call TRBJ2-2, with D perhaps TRBD1 (6 bases). This TCR derives from an adult with an advanced solid tumor such as melanoma, head and neck, liver or kidney cancer. Material: CD4+ or CD8+ T cells sorted from blood, obtained in a trial of the OX40 agonist ivuxolimab. CDR3 amino acids: CSVGGRSTVTGELFF. CDR3 bases: TGCAGCGTTGGGGGGCGGTCGACTGTAACCGGGGAGCTGTTTTTT.